This TCR beta chain was profiled in a study of blood T cell repertoires in COVID-19. As originally analysed: Reference gene primer amplification gave estimated nucleated cell counts. TCRdb's copy holds only in-frame clones and misses some; the assay was immunoSEQ multiplex PCR. The V and J calls and clone size were taken over from that table, and D and trimming were inferred from the DNA. The table includes about 120,000 clones, nearly 90% detected once. The CDR3 runs to 16 residues. This sequence was found in a woman aged 60-75 years with COVID-19, enrolled during active disease. The sequenced sample was peripheral blood. This sequence joins TRBV21-1 and TRBJ1-2. TRBV21-1 is flagged as a pseudogene. The DNA for the CDR3 is TGTACCCAGGGACTAGCGGGGGAGTTAGCTAACTATGGCTACACCTTC. This translates into CTQGLAGELANYGYTF.